The 13 T cell receptor beta chains below all came from one sample that was sequenced in a study of blood T cell repertoires in COVID-19. The data were produced by immunoSEQ multiplex PCR, yet TCRdb's version contains in-frame clones alone and is incomplete. This sample has some 150,000 clones, with about 82% found just once. The sequenced sample was peripheral blood. The receptors come from a man aged 50-59 years with acute or convalescent COVID-19.

J is TRBJ1-1 and V is TRBV21-1; the table's D call, TRBD1, has no DNA check behind it. TRBV21-1 is recorded as a pseudogene. The CDR3 consists of 15 residues. CDR3 coding DNA: TGTGCCAGCAGCGCCTGGGACAGGGTGAACACTGAAGCTTTCTTT. Protein product: CASSAWDRVNTEAFF.

This clone was observed a single time. The chain couples TRBV10-3 to TRBJ1-1, with D possibly TRBD1 on 6 matching bases. Trimming removed 7 bases at V and 0 bases at J, with 12 bases between. The CDR3 consists of 14 residues. Germline lookup yields CDR1 ENHRY and CDR2 SYGVKD. CDR3: CAIKIGQLNTEAFF. The CDR3 DNA sequence: TGTGCCATCAAGATAGGACAGTTGAACACTGAAGCTTTCTTT.

V and J are TRBV24-1 and TRBJ1-4, with D possibly matching TRBD1 (6 bases). The V gene lost 9 bases and the J gene lost 6 bases, with 16 bases spanning the gap. Germline V lookup: CDR1 KGHDR, CDR2 SFDVKD. CDR3 size: 14 residues. The CDR3 region is CATQATGGDEKLFF. DNA for the CDR3: TGTGCCACCCAAGCGACAGGAGGCGATGAAAAACTGTTTTTT.

This clone was seen a few times. This sequence joins TRBV4-1 and TRBJ1-3; D is possibly TRBD1 (6 bases). Trimming removed 0 bases from V and 0 bases from J, with 15 bases in between. The CDR3 consists of 18 residues. Germline values: CDR1 MGHRA, CDR2 YSYEKL. The CDR3 loop is CASSQDVAGGGSGNTIYF. CDR3 bases: TGCGCCAGCAGCCAAGACGTTGCGGGGGGCGGCTCTGGAAACACCATATATTTT.

This clone has only one observation. This same CDR3 is encoded by further DNA sequences in the sample. The chain recombines TRBV28 with TRBJ2-7; TRBD1 is a possible D gene (6 bases). Trimming cost V 4 bases and J 1 base, with 8 bases left between them. Germline V CDR1 and CDR2: MDHEN, SYDVKM. The CDR3 is 13 residues long. The CDR3 DNA follows: TGTGCCAGCAGTTCAGGACAGTCCTACGAGCAGTACTTC. The encoded protein is CASSSGQSYEQYF.

The chain links TRBV2 to TRBJ2-5; D not certain. The V end lost 11 bases, the J end lost 5 bases, and 18 bases lay between the germline ends. The CDR3 is made up of 13 amino acids. Germline assignment: CDR1 SNHLY and CDR2 FYNNEI. CDR3 loop: CAGDDPFVETQYF. The DNA of the CDR3 is TGTGCCGGAGACGACCCGTTCGTGGAGACCCAGTACTTC. Drawing the rest from reference TRBV2 and TRBJ2-5, the complete variable domain is EPEVTQTPSHQVTQMGQEVILRCVPISNHLYFYWYRQILGQKVEFLVSFYNNEISEKSEIFDDQFSVERPDGSNFTLKIRSTKLEDSAMYFCAGDDPFVETQYFGPGTRLLVL.

The rearrangement uses TRBV5-1 and TRBJ2-7, with TRBD2 matching over 11 bases. Germline loops: CDR1 SGHRS, CDR2 YFSETQ. This CDR3 has 15 residues. With 0 bases clipped from V and 6 bases from J, the junction kept 5 bases outside the gene matches. The chain's CDR3 is CASSLELAGESEQYF. The CDR3 DNA reads as TGCGCCAGCAGCTTGGAACTAGCGGGAGAAAGCGAGCAGTACTTC.

This clone was counted between two and nine times. The rearrangement joins TRBV19 to TRBJ2-7, with D perhaps TRBD2 (5 bases). From germline, CDR1 is LNHDA and CDR2 SQIVND (reference sequence). Deletions cut 5 bases from V and 5 bases from J, with 16 bases between. The CDR3 runs 14 residues. CDR3 sequence: CASSPPFGLHEQYF. The CDR3 bases are TGTGCCAGTAGTCCCCCCTTTGGACTCCACGAGCAGTACTTC.

To note about this clone: The same CDR3 is also encoded by other DNA sequences in this sample. The chain is built from TRBV5-6 and TRBJ2-7; 8 nucleotides line up with TRBD1. V gave up 2 bases and J gave up 3 bases; unmatched junction bases: 4. This CDR3 has 14 residues. Germline V gene data show CDR1 as SGHDT and CDR2 as YYEEEE. The CDR3 reads CASSFGQGRYEQYF. The CDR3 nucleotides are TGTGCCAGCAGCTTTGGACAGGGTCGCTACGAGCAGTACTTC.

The rearrangement uses TRBV30 and TRBJ1-5; no clear D. The CDR3 spans 14 residues. The germline gives CDR1 GTSNPN, CDR2 SVGIG (reference sequence). V shed 2 bases and J shed 0 bases, with 8 bases lying between them. The CDR3 protein is CAWSSGTSNQPQHF. The DNA for the CDR3 is TGTGCCTGGAGTTCAGGCACTAGCAATCAGCCCCAGCATTTT.

This sequence joins TRBV11-3 and TRBJ2-7, with 9 positions matching TRBD1. Per the germline V gene, CDR1 is SGHNT and CDR2 is YENEEA. CDR3 length: 14 residues. Trimming at V came to 6 bases and at J to 3 bases, leaving 6 bases not matched to a gene. CDR3 sequence reads: CASRYPGQGYEQYF. The CDR3 coding sequence is TGTGCCAGCAGATATCCGGGACAGGGCTACGAGCAGTACTTC.

The chain joins TRBV5-6 to TRBJ1-2; the D gene is possibly TRBD1 (5 bases). The CDR3 runs to 15 residues. V shed 4 bases and J shed 3 bases, with 16 bases lying between them. Per the germline V gene, CDR1 is SGHDT and CDR2 is YYEEEE. This CDR3 is CASSRKGRADYGYTF. CDR3 bases: TGTGCCAGCAGCAGGAAGGGCAGGGCGGACTATGGCTACACCTTC.

The rearrangement joins TRBV28 to TRBJ1-6, with D maybe TRBD1 (5 bases). This CDR3 contains 16 residues. V lost 4 bases, J lost 10 bases, and 20 bases lay in between. Germline CDR1 is MDHEN and CDR2 is SYDVKM. CDR3 sequence (DNA): TGTGCCAGCAGTTCAACCGGGACTGGGGCCCAATCACCCCTCCACTTT. Encoded protein: CASSSTGTGAQSPLHF.